This T cell receptor beta chain was sequenced during a study of CD8+ T cells in alopecia areata. Study observations and caveats: Sequencing of scalp tissue also captures the resident alphabeta T cells of normal skin. Higher clonality was seen in lesional scalp than in normal scalp, especially in alopecia totalis/universalis.

Following extraction, RNA underwent reverse transcription to cDNA, which served as the sequencing template. Sequenced by immunoSEQ multiplex PCR; TCRdb stores in-frame clones only, minus some. The sample carries about 82,000 clones, roughly half recorded once. CDR1 is PRHDT and CDR2 is FYEKMQ in the germline V gene (reference sequence). Trimming pared 6 bases from V and 4 bases from J, leaving 15 bases between. The CDR3 is made up of 14 amino acids. This clone was seen only once. No antigen is known for it. This TCR was recovered from a human donor with alopecia areata. Material for sequencing was NKG2D-high CD8+ T cells sorted from blood. J is TRBJ2-5 and V is TRBV13, with D perhaps TRBD2 (6 bases). The DNA of the CDR3 is TGTGCCAGCAGTTACGGGGGTAGGACAGAGACCCAGTACTTC. Translation: CASSYGGRTETQYF.